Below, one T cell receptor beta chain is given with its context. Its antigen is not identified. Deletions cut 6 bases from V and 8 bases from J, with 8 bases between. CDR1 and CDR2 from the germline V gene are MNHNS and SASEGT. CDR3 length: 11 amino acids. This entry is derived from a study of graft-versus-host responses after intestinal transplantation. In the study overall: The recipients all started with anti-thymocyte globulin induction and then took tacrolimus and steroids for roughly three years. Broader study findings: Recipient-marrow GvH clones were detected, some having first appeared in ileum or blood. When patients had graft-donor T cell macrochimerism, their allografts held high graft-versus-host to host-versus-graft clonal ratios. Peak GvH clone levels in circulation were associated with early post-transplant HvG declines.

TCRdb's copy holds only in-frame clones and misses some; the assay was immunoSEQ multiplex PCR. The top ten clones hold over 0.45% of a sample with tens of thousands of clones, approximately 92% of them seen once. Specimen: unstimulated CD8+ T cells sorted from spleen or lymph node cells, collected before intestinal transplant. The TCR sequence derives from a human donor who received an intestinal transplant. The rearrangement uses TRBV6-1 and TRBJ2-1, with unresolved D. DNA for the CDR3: TGTGCCAGCAGGACCGCGGATGAGCAGTTCTTC. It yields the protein CASRTADEQFF.